A single sample is the source of the 24 T cell receptor beta chains below, sequenced in a study of T cells in Graves' hyperthyroidism and ophthalmopathy. Amplified TCR beta CDR3 regions derived from RNA transcripts. The HTBI primer set was used in a first-round RT-PCR of the TCR CDR3. In TCRdb, the multiplex PCR reads were re-called with MiXCR into one record per CDR3 protein. In the table there are 300,000 to 450,000 distinct CDR3 sequences, about 14% of which are singletons. Sequencing was carried out using blood. All receptors derive from a woman in her thirties with Graves' ophthalmopathy.

The gene calls are TRBV10-1 and TRBJ2-7; D remains ambiguous. CDR3 length: 13 amino acids. The ends were cut back, 9 bases at V and 6 bases at J, with 18 bases in the middle. Germline assignment: CDR1 WNHNN and CDR2 SYGVQD (reference sequence). CDR3 bases: TGCGCCAGGTCATTAGGGAAGGCTTCCGAGCAGTACTTC. It yields the protein CARSLGKASEQYF.

At least ten counts were recorded for this clonotype. CDR3 coding DNA: TGTGCCAGCAGTTCGCATAGACCACAGACAGGGGCCTACGAGCAGTACTTC. This sequence encodes CASSSHRPQTGAYEQYF. The chain employs TRBV27 and TRBJ2-7, with 8 positions matching TRBD1. Trimming took 4 bases from V and 2 from J; bases not matched to a gene: 13. CDR1 MNHEY and CDR2 SMNVEV come from the germline V gene (reference sequence). This CDR3 has 17 residues.

This clonotype came up many times. The V and J genes are TRBV6-1 and TRBJ2-7; perhaps D is TRBD1 or TRBD2 (5 bases each). The CDR3 loop spans 15 amino acids. Germline assignment: CDR1 MNHNS and CDR2 SASEGT. Trimming left V 3 bases short and J 0 bases short, with 12 bases between. CDR3 bases: TGTGCCAGCAGTGACAGGGACGGGCCCTCCTACGAGCAGTACTTC. Residues: CASSDRDGPSYEQYF.

This clonotype was seen a handful of times. This sequence joins TRBV2 and TRBJ2-3; 10 bases are a match to TRBD1. This CDR3 is 15 amino acids long. The ends lost 4 bases at V and 3 bases at J; junction bases unmatched: 4. Germline loops: CDR1 SNHLY, CDR2 FYNNEI. CDR3 nucleotides: TGTGCCAGCAGTGGGGGGACAGGGGCGACAGATACGCAGTATTTT. Residues: CASSGGTGATDTQYF.

The chain uses TRBV19 and TRBJ1-1; unclear D gene. The CDR3 totals 13 residues. Germline lookup yields CDR1 LNHDA and CDR2 SQIVND (reference sequence). The germline V and J ends were trimmed by 7 bases and 5 bases, with 14 bases remaining between them. The CDR3 DNA is TGTGCCAGTAAATTTTTCGGCGGGACTGAAGCTTTCTTT. Encoded protein: CASKFFGGTEAFF.

The table lists this clonotype with many counts. The chain couples TRBV2 to TRBJ2-1; D uncertain. The germline gives CDR1 SNHLY, CDR2 FYNNEI. The CDR3 is 12 amino acids. V was shortened by 8 bases and J by 6 bases, with 11 bases between the two germline ends. CDR3 protein: CASVAAVNEQFF. The CDR3 DNA reads as TGTGCCAGCGTTGCCGCCGTCAATGAGCAGTTCTTC.

This clonotype was counted at least ten times. CDR3: CASSPTGEGYGYTF. CDR3 DNA sequence: TGTGCCAGCAGCCCAACAGGGGAGGGCTATGGCTACACCTTC. The chain has TRBV7-3 and TRBJ1-2; 7 bases agree with TRBD1. Trimming cost V 5 bases and J 4 bases; bases outside gene matches: 7. Germline CDR1 and CDR2: SGHTA and FQGTGA. The CDR3 length is 14 residues.

The V and J genes are TRBV27 and TRBJ2-1; D unclear. CDR1 is MNHEY, CDR2 SMNVEV, per germline (reference sequence). This CDR3 is built from 13 residues. V gave up 4 bases and J gave up 8 bases, with 12 bases separating them. The CDR3 is CASSSSLVDEQFF. Written as DNA, the CDR3 is TGTGCCAGCAGTTCCAGTTTGGTCGATGAGCAGTTCTTC.

The chain is built from TRBV19 and TRBJ1-6; possible D gene TRBD1, 5 bases. Deletions cut 7 bases from V and 6 bases from J, with 13 bases between. The CDR3 has 14 residues. Germline V gene sequence: CDR1 LNHDA, CDR2 SQIVND (reference sequence). DNA for the CDR3: TGTGCCAGTACGGGGGAACGGATTAATTCACCCCTCCACTTT. This codes for CASTGERINSPLHF.

Turning to this clonotype: This may arise from a read error, as a much more abundant clone is one base away. V is TRBV29-1 and J is TRBJ2-1; the D is unclear. The germline CDR1 and CDR2 sequences are SQVTM and ANQGSEA. This CDR3 has 13 residues. The DNA for the CDR3 is TGCAGCGTTGTTTCCTACTCCTACAATGAGGAGTTCTTC. Residues: CSVVSYSYNEEFF.

The table lists this clonotype with many counts. The chain couples TRBV20-1 to TRBJ2-3; the match to TRBD1 covers 7 bases. Germline V CDR1 and CDR2: DFQATT, SNEGSKA (reference sequence). There are 15 residues in the CDR3. Losses at the gene ends were 4 bases for V and 5 bases for J; bases not matched to a gene: 12. The CDR3 sequence: CSATYRGGTEDTQYF. As DNA, the CDR3 is TGCAGTGCTACCTACAGGGGTGGGACAGAAGATACGCAGTATTTT.

This clonotype has only a few counts. The V call is TRBV6-1, the J call TRBJ1-6; tentative D call: TRBD1 (6 bases). This CDR3 has 14 amino acids. V lost 7 bases to trimming and J lost 4 bases, with 11 bases between them. CDR1 and CDR2 (germline): MNHNS, SASEGT. Here the CDR3 DNA reads TGTGCCAGCACAATTGGACAGTATAATTCACCCCTCCACTTT. Translated: CASTIGQYNSPLHF.

V and J are TRBV4-2 and TRBJ2-1, with 7 bases aligning to TRBD2. Germline-derived CDR1 and CDR2 are LGHNA and YNFKEQ. Trimming took 4 bases from V and 7 from J; bases not matched to a gene: 13. The CDR3 sequence is 16 residues long. The CDR3 nucleotides read TGTGCCAGCAGCCGGGGAGGGACTTACGATTCTAATGAGCAGTTCTTC. Amino acids: CASSRGGTYDSNEQFF.

This clonotype was seen at least ten times. The J gene is TRBJ1-1, the V gene TRBV30; no definite D call. Germline V gene data show CDR1 as GTSNPN and CDR2 as SVGIG (reference sequence). V was pared by 5 bases and J by 5 bases, with 12 bases between. This CDR3 has 12 amino acids. The CDR3 region is CAWHKSVTEAFF. The CDR3 DNA is TGTGCCTGGCATAAGTCAGTTACTGAAGCTTTCTTT.

This chain uses TRBV3-1 with TRBJ2-1; D is unclear. Between the trimmed V and J ends, which lost 1 base and 0 bases, there was a span of 10 bases. Germline V CDR1 and CDR2: LGHDT, YNNKEL (reference sequence). The CDR3 loop spans 16 amino acids. The CDR3 DNA reads TGTGCCAGCAGCCAAGGCCCTTGGGGCTCCTACAATGAGCAGTTCTTC. Translated: CASSQGPWGSYNEQFF.

Only a few counts were recorded for this clonotype. This chain links TRBV7-2 with TRBJ2-1, with a possible D match to TRBD2 (5 bases). The ends were cut back, 3 bases at V and 7 bases at J, with 22 bases in the middle. The germline V gene encodes CDR1 SGHTA and CDR2 FQGNSA. This CDR3 is built from 17 residues. CDR3: CASSLAGGLWVENEQFF. The CDR3 DNA is TGTGCCAGCAGCTTGGCAGGCGGGTTATGGGTAGAAAATGAGCAGTTCTTC.

This clonotype has at least ten counts. The gene calls are TRBV13 and TRBJ2-5; 11 bases fit TRBD1. V was clipped by 5 bases and J by 5 bases; unmatched bases: 4. The CDR3 loop spans 14 amino acids. Germline lookup yields CDR1 PRHDT and CDR2 FYEKMQ (reference sequence). The DNA of the CDR3 is TGTGCCAGCAGCACAGGACAGGGGGCTGAGACCCAGTACTTC. This translates into CASSTGQGAETQYF.

This clonotype was recorded at least ten times. The J gene is TRBJ2-3, the V gene TRBV28, with D perhaps being TRBD1 or TRBD2 (5 bases each). Trimming left V 0 bases short and J 1 base short, with 5 bases between. The CDR3 extends over 14 amino acids. CDR1 is MDHEN, CDR2 SYDVKM, per germline. DNA of the CDR3: TGTGCCAGCAGTTTATGGGGGGGCACAGATACGCAGTATTTT. It specifies CASSLWGGTDTQYF.

V is TRBV19 and J is TRBJ1-6; D call uncertain. V was clipped by 1 base and J by 8 bases, with 12 bases between them. Germline lookup yields CDR1 LNHDA and CDR2 SQIVND (reference sequence). The CDR3 covers 15 residues. As DNA, the CDR3 is TGTGCCAGTAGTATAGGCCAGACTCTCTATTCACCCCTCCACTTT. Translation gives CASSIGQTLYSPLHF.

This clonotype occurred many times. The genes are TRBV3-1 and TRBJ2-3; D ambiguous. CDR1 and CDR2 (germline): LGHDT, YNNKEL (reference sequence). The CDR3 has 16 amino acids. The ends were cut back, 0 bases at V and 8 bases at J, with 18 bases in the middle. CDR3 residues: CASSQDVNKPWGTQYF. The CDR3, as DNA: TGTGCCAGCAGCCAAGATGTTAACAAGCCTTGGGGTACGCAGTATTTT.

CDR3 DNA: TGTGCCAGTAGCGATCGGGGCATGAGTAATTCACCCCTCCACTTT. This sequence encodes CASSDRGMSNSPLHF. The chain carries TRBV19 and TRBJ1-6; D perhaps matches TRBD1 (5 bases). Germline loops: CDR1 LNHDA, CDR2 SQIVND (reference sequence). The length of the CDR3 is 15 residues. Trimming took 6 bases from V and 6 from J, leaving 15 bases between them.

This clonotype was counted many times. CDR3 region: CASSLGRDRVYNEQFF. CDR3 nucleotides: TGTGCCAGCAGCTTAGGCCGGGACAGGGTCTACAATGAGCAGTTCTTC. J is TRBJ2-1 and V is TRBV11-2, with 9 bases fitting TRBD1. J gave up 3 bases and V 1 base, and 4 bases lay outside the gene matches. Germline lookup yields CDR1 SGHAT and CDR2 FQNNGV. The CDR3 contains 16 residues.

The rearrangement links TRBV13 to TRBJ2-3; TRBD2 matches at 14 bases. Unmatched junction bases numbered 9, after V lost 4 bases and J lost 6 bases. This CDR3 is built from 17 residues. Germline V gives CDR1 PRHDT, CDR2 FYEKMQ (reference sequence). The CDR3 here is CASSSRLAGGLMDTQYF. The CDR3 DNA sequence: TGTGCCAGCAGCTCAAGACTAGCGGGGGGGCTGATGGATACGCAGTATTTT.

In its sample, this clonotype was seen a few times. V and J are TRBV11-1 and TRBJ2-6; no clear D gene. The CDR3 length is 15 residues. Per the germline V gene, CDR1 is SGHAT and CDR2 is FQDESV (reference sequence). The V gene lost 7 bases and the J gene lost 0 bases, with 10 bases spanning the gap. The CDR3: CASKPRFSGANVLTF. For the CDR3, the DNA is TGTGCCAGCAAGCCCAGGTTCTCTGGGGCCAACGTCCTGACTTTC. Combining the CDR3 with reference TRBV11-1 and TRBJ2-6 gives the whole variable domain EAEVAQSPRYKITEKSQAVAFWCDPISGHATLYWYRQILGQGPELLVQFQDESVVDDSQLPKDRFSAERLKGVDSTLKIQPAELGDSAMYLCASKPRFSGANVLTFGAGSRLTVL.